This TCR beta chain stems from a study of beta chain features in type 1 diabetes. Every bit of the isolated RNA underwent reverse transcription, so sequencing read expressed TCRB transcripts. The average read count of naive, central memory and regulatory T cell samples was about 3.57 million. TCRdb's table, derived via immunoSEQ multiplex PCR, lists solely in-frame clones and lacks some. The repertoire has about 650,000 clones, under 15% of them found once; the top ten carry around 0.12%. Turning to this clone: The antigen is unknown.

Germline CDR1 SGHDT, CDR2 YYEEEE. The ends were cut back, 2 bases at V and 1 base at J, with 6 bases in the middle. This CDR3 region has 14 residues. Overall study results and limits: Within each of all four CD4+ subsets, Type 1 diabetes patients had TCRB CDR3s that were moderately but significantly shorter. The VDJ junctions of type 1 diabetes patients carried fewer insertions and more deletions.

The clonotype comes from a man younger than 45 with type 1 diabetes. This chain joins TRBV5-6 and TRBJ2-2; D ambiguous. Sequenced: naive CD4+ T cells from blood. CDR3 loop: CASSFDRNTGELFF. CDR3 in DNA: TGTGCCAGCAGCTTTGACCGGAACACCGGGGAGCTGTTTTTT.